A selection of T cell receptor beta chains follows, all from one sample in a study of CD8 T cells in ankylosing spondylitis. TCRdb passed the 5' RACE reads through MiXCR, listing each CDR3 protein once. The table records roughly 260,000 distinct CDR3 sequences, about 19% of them present only once. Sequencing used blood, either unsorted or a sorted T cell fraction (not recorded which). Receptor source: a male donor with ankylosing spondylitis or in good health (not recorded which). Each CDR3 is given with its conserved first and last residue. D genes are given only for firm matches. Clone size is not always given. Where it is, it says once, few, many or a class for expanded clones.

>NA|TRBJ2-1|TRBV28|NA
TGTGCCAGCAGTCTTCCCCGGCGGAGCTCCTACAATGAGCAGTTCTTC
CASSLPRRSSYNEQFF
>NA|TRBJ2-5|TRBV11-2|few
TGTGCCAGCAGCCGAGCTGGGTGGGAGACCCAGTACTTC
CASSRAGWETQYF
>NA|TRBJ2-2|TRBV3-1|few
TGTGCCAGCAGTCGAATCTCGGCAGGGACATATGGCGGGGAGCTGTTTTTT
CASSRISAGTYGGELFF
>NA|TRBJ1-2|TRBV12-3/TRBV12-4|many
TGTGCCAGCAGTTTAGCGGGACTGCATGGCTACACCTTC
CASSLAGLHGYTF
>NA|TRBJ1-2|TRBV24-1|few
TGTGCCACCAGTGATTTAAACCGCGCCTATGGCTACACCTTC
CATSDLNRAYGYTF
>TRBD2|TRBJ2-1|TRBV12-3/TRBV12-4|few
TGTGCCAGCAGTCTAAGACTAGCGGCTAACAATGAGCAGTTCTTC
CASSLRLAANNEQFF
>NA|TRBJ2-3|TRBV20-1|NA
TGCAGTGTCGTACGGCGGGCGGGCTTTTCGGGCACGCAGTATTTT
CSVVRRAGFSGTQYF
>NA|TRBJ1-2|TRBV5-1|few
TGCGCCAGCAGCGTACAGGAAAACTATGGCTACACCTTC
CASSVQENYGYTF
>NA|TRBJ1-1|TRBV18|NA
TGTGCCAGCTCACCAGACCCGTACACTGAAGCTTTCTTT
CASSPDPYTEAFF
>NA|TRBJ2-2|TRBV28|few
TGTGCCAGCAGTTTCCAGGGGTTCACCGGGGAGCTGTTTTTT
CASSFQGFTGELFF